The following is a T cell receptor beta chain sequence with its context. Original methodology: Quantification of nucleated cells was approximated via reference gene primer amplification. The protocol was immunoSEQ multiplex PCR, while the TCRdb copy is restricted to in-frame clones and leaves out a portion. V, J and clone size reflect that table, while D and trimming were determined from the DNA. The sample has over 65,000 clones, about 81% seen once. The sample originates from a study of blood T cell repertoires in COVID-19. Overall study: Donors in the United States, Italy and Spain gave samples during acute or convalescent COVID-19. The analysed material was cDNA or gDNA that came from T cells, B-cell-depleted T cells, or PBMCs.

CDR1 and CDR2 from the germline V gene are WNHNN and SYGVQD (reference sequence). The CDR3 spans 18 residues. J gave up 6 bases and V 8 bases, and 21 bases lay outside the gene matches. Sample: peripheral blood. The chain links TRBV10-1 to TRBJ2-1, with 8 bases aligning to TRBD1. The origin of this receptor is a human donor in a cohort sampled during active COVID-19. CDR3 nucleotides: TGCGCCAGCCCAGGGGGCCGGGAATGGAGTCGGAAATTCAATGAGCAGTTCTTC. It is translated as CASPGGREWSRKFNEQFF.